The next 15 T cell receptor beta chains were all read from a single sample in a study of cytomegalovirus exposure and HLA in healthy donors. The protocol was immunoSEQ multiplex PCR, while the TCRdb copy is restricted to in-frame clones and leaves out a portion. The sample yields more than 250,000 clones, roughly 90% seen once. Sequencing input: PBMCs. The receptors derive from a woman younger than 45 in good health and CMV-seropositive.

CDR3 bases: TGTGCCAGCAGCGACCTCCTTTATGGCTACACCTTC. It specifies CASSDLLYGYTF. V usage is TRBV6-1 and J usage is TRBJ1-2; the D is unclear. V lost 6 bases and J lost 5, with 10 bases in between. The CDR3 has 12 amino acids. The germline V gene encodes CDR1 MNHNS and CDR2 SASEGT.

The V and J genes are TRBV27 and TRBJ2-2; the match to TRBD2 covers 7 bases. Looked up from germline, CDR1 is MNHEY and CDR2 is SMNVEV (reference sequence). The CDR3 has 16 residues. The V gene end was trimmed by 5 bases and the J gene end by 0 bases; junction bases not matched to a gene: 6. CDR3 residues: CASSALLASNTGELFF. CDR3 DNA: TGTGCCAGCAGTGCCCTACTAGCGTCGAACACCGGGGAGCTGTTTTTT.

The genes are TRBV4-1 and TRBJ1-6, with D perhaps matching TRBD1 (6 bases). This CDR3 contains 18 residues. Trimming left V 0 bases short and J 10 bases short, with 22 bases between. Germline CDR1 MGHRA, CDR2 YSYEKL. The DNA of the CDR3 is TGCGCCAGCAGCCAAGAGCCCCGGACAGCATTCTGGAGATCACCCCTCCACTTT. Translation: CASSQEPRTAFWRSPLHF.

The V and J genes are TRBV5-1 and TRBJ2-5; 14 bases are a match to TRBD2. The CDR3 spans 17 residues. CDR1 is SGHRS, CDR2 YFSETQ, per germline. J gave up 4 bases and V 0 bases, and 5 bases lay outside the gene matches. The CDR3 nucleotides are TGCGCCAGCAGCTTGGCCGGACTAGCGGGAGGTGGAGAGACCCAGTACTTC. It encodes CASSLAGLAGGGETQYF.

The chain links TRBV20-1 to TRBJ1-1, with D hard to call. V was pared by 0 bases and J by 8 bases, with 4 bases between. Germline assignment: CDR1 DFQATT and CDR2 SNEGSKA (reference sequence). This CDR3 has 10 amino acids. CDR3 protein: CSARDREAFF. The DNA for the CDR3 is TGCAGTGCTAGAGACAGGGAAGCTTTCTTT.

This clone was seen more than once but under ten times. This chain joins TRBV5-4 and TRBJ2-2, with a tentative D call TRBD2 (6 bases). With 3 bases removed from V and 4 bases from J, the gap between germline ends came to 10 bases. Germline CDR1 SGHNT, CDR2 YYREEE (reference sequence). The CDR3 consists of 14 residues. CDR3 amino acids: CASSWAGLTGELFF. The CDR3 coding sequence is TGTGCCAGCAGCTGGGCGGGACTCACCGGGGAGCTGTTTTTT.

The V gene is TRBV7-9, the J gene TRBJ2-5; TRBD1 might be the D (5 bases). V lost 3 bases and J 5 bases, leaving 10 bases between the germline ends. Germline V gene sequence: CDR1 SEHNR, CDR2 FQNEAQ (reference sequence). The CDR3 is made up of 13 amino acids. CDR3: CASSFAPGETQYF. Here the CDR3 DNA reads TGTGCCAGCAGCTTCGCTCCAGGGGAGACCCAGTACTTC.

The chain is built from TRBV28 and TRBJ2-7; weak D call: TRBD1 (6 bases). Deletions cut 5 bases from V and 3 bases from J, with 14 bases between. CDR3 length: 14 residues. The germline gives CDR1 MDHEN, CDR2 SYDVKM. The CDR3 here is CASSKQGFGYEQYF. In nucleotides, the CDR3 is TGTGCCAGCAGTAAACAGGGTTTCGGCTACGAGCAGTACTTC.

This chain uses TRBV27 with TRBJ1-1, with TRBD1 as a possible D gene (5 bases). V lost 3 bases and J lost 4, with 18 bases in between. This CDR3 spans 16 amino acids. CDR1 MNHEY and CDR2 SMNVEV come from the germline V gene (reference sequence). CDR3 sequence (DNA): TGTGCCAGCAGTTTCGCGGGACCCCTGATTGGCACTGAAGCTTTCTTT. This encodes CASSFAGPLIGTEAFF.

This clone has only a few counts. This rearrangement joins TRBV9 to TRBJ1-2; D uncertain. The length of the CDR3 is 14 residues. V was clipped by 0 bases and J by 0 bases, with 6 bases between them. The V gene's germline CDR1 is SGDLS and CDR2 YYNGEE. The CDR3 DNA reads as TGTGCCAGCAGCGTAGGGGGATCTAACTATGGCTACACCTTC. This codes for CASSVGGSNYGYTF.

This chain joins TRBV7-2 and TRBJ2-7; 9 bases fit TRBD1. There are 14 residues in the CDR3. Germline V CDR1 and CDR2: SGHTA, FQGNSA. Trimming took 7 bases from V and 3 from J; bases not matched to a gene: 7. The CDR3 protein is CASTPGQGHYEQYF. CDR3 coding DNA: TGTGCCAGCACCCCGGGACAGGGTCACTACGAGCAGTACTTC. Full variable domain (outside the CDR3, taken from reference TRBV7-2 and TRBJ2-7): GAGVSQSPSNKVTEKGKDVELRCDPISGHTALYWYRQSLGQGLEFLIYFQGNSAPDKSGLPSDRFSAERTGGSVSTLTIQRTQQEDSAVYLCASTPGQGHYEQYFGPGTRLTVT.

This clone was seen a single time. This chain links TRBV30 with TRBJ2-7, with 12 nucleotides matching TRBD2. CDR1 is GTSNPN, CDR2 SVGIG, per germline (reference sequence). This CDR3 is built from 15 residues. V dropped 2 bases and J dropped 2; count of bases not matched to a gene: 4. The CDR3: CAWSIRTSGTYEQYF. In DNA form, the CDR3 reads TGTGCCTGGAGTATCCGGACTAGCGGGACCTACGAGCAGTACTTC.

The chain links TRBV6-5 to TRBJ2-1; 10 positions match TRBD2. J was trimmed by 8 bases and V by 0 bases; bases with no gene match: 7. Germline CDR1 reads MNHEY; CDR2 reads SVGAGI. This CDR3 has 16 amino acids. CDR3: CASSYSGLAGAYEQFF. The CDR3 region has the DNA TGTGCCAGCAGTTACTCAGGTCTAGCGGGAGCCTATGAGCAGTTCTTC.

The chain joins TRBV29-1 to TRBJ1-1; D ambiguous. Germline lookup yields CDR1 SQVTM and CDR2 ANQGSEA. The V end lost 4 bases, the J end lost 5 bases, and 5 bases lay between the germline ends. CDR3 length: 10 amino acids. CDR3 bases: TGCAGCGTTGGGTATACTGAAGCTTTCTTT. Translating gives CSVGYTEAFF.

The CDR3 region is CASSQAGGNEQFF. The CDR3 DNA reads TGTGCCAGCAGCCAAGCCGGGGGGAATGAGCAGTTCTTC. This sequence joins TRBV4-2 and TRBJ2-1; 7 bases are shared with TRBD2. CDR3 length equals 13 residues. Germline trimming cut 1 base from V and 7 bases from J; bases unmatched to any gene: 1. Germline V CDR1 and CDR2: LGHNA, YNFKEQ.